Each of the 21 T cell receptor beta chains below was sequenced from the same sample in a study of cytomegalovirus exposure and HLA in healthy donors. The PCR was carried out with 60 Vbeta primers and 13 Jbeta primers. Some clones are missing from TCRdb's copy, which holds only in-frame ones; the method was immunoSEQ multiplex PCR. The table includes about 130,000 clones, roughly 85% detected once. Sequenced sample: PBMCs. These receptors all come from a boy younger than 18 in good health and CMV-seronegative.

This clone is a singleton in its sample. V is TRBV7-8 and J is TRBJ2-1; 9 bases fit TRBD1. V dropped 4 bases and J dropped 10; count of bases not matched to a gene: 8. CDR3 length equals 14 residues. Germline CDR1 and CDR2: SGHVS and FQNEAQ. The CDR3 DNA reads as TGTGCCAGCAGCTCCCGGACAGGGGATGGGGAGCAGTTCTTC. It codes for CASSSRTGDGEQFF.

The gene calls are TRBV5-6 and TRBJ2-7; 7 bases agree with TRBD2. With 0 bases clipped from V and 6 bases from J, the junction kept 9 bases outside the gene matches. This CDR3 has 15 residues. CDR1 SGHDT and CDR2 YYEEEE come from the germline V gene. The CDR3 region is CASSLASGNGLEQYF. The CDR3 nucleotides read TGTGCCAGCAGCTTGGCGAGCGGGAACGGGCTCGAGCAGTACTTC.

This clone was seen only a few times. The V gene is TRBV5-1, the J gene TRBJ2-2; weak D call: TRBD2 (6 bases). Deletions cut 5 bases from V and 0 bases from J, with 17 bases between. Looked up from germline, CDR1 is SGHRS and CDR2 is YFSETQ. There are 17 residues in the CDR3. The CDR3 region is CASRSGVEGANTGELFF. The CDR3 DNA reads TGCGCCAGCAGATCCGGGGTGGAGGGCGCGAACACCGGGGAGCTGTTTTTT.

V gene TRBV2 combines with J gene TRBJ1-5; 7 bases align to TRBD1. The CDR3 has 14 amino acids. Germline V lookup: CDR1 SNHLY, CDR2 FYNNEI. The V segment lost 0 bases and the J segment 9 bases; nucleotides outside the gene matches: 5. CDR3 in amino acids: CASSEASTGRPQHF. The CDR3 DNA reads TGTGCCAGCAGTGAAGCATCGACAGGGAGGCCCCAGCATTTT.

DNA of the CDR3: TGTGCCAGCAGTCTTACACCAGCGGGAGGGCCGGGTGAAACGCAGTATTTT. Its translation is CASSLTPAGGPGETQYF. The V and J genes are TRBV14 and TRBJ2-3; 10 nucleotides line up with TRBD2. This CDR3 has 17 amino acids. Germline CDR1 is SGHDN and CDR2 is FVKESK. The J segment lost 9 bases and the V segment lost 6 bases, leaving 18 bases of the junction unmatched.

The J gene is TRBJ2-6, the V gene TRBV6-5; D ambiguous. The CDR3 covers 14 residues. The germline V gene has CDR1 MNHEY and CDR2 SVGAGI. V was shortened by 0 bases and J by 3 bases, with 3 bases between the two germline ends. The CDR3 region has the DNA TGTGCCAGCAGTTACTCGAGTGGGGCCAACGTCCTGACTTTC. It specifies CASSYSSGANVLTF.

The CDR3 coding sequence is TGTGCCAGCTCACCCGGACGACAGAGCACAGATACGCAGTATTTT. Residues: CASSPGRQSTDTQYF. The chain links TRBV18 to TRBJ2-3; a possible D gene is TRBD1 (5 bases). Germline V gene lookup returns CDR1 KGHSH and CDR2 LQKENI. The CDR3 spans 15 residues. Trimming pared 3 bases from V and 0 bases from J, leaving 10 bases between.

The chain links TRBV25-1 to TRBJ2-3; 14 bases are a match to TRBD2. Germline V gene sequence: CDR1 MGHDK, CDR2 SYGVNS. V shed 1 base and J 6 bases; nucleotides not matched to a gene: 6. CDR3 length: 17 residues. In DNA, the CDR3 is TGTGCCAGCAGTGAATCTGTGGGACTAGCGGGAGAGGATACGCAGTATTTT. The encoded protein is CASSESVGLAGEDTQYF.

The CDR3 sequence: CASSYFTGTNPYEQYF. For the CDR3, the DNA is TGTGCCAGCAGTTACTTCACGGGGACTAACCCCTACGAGCAGTACTTC. The genes are TRBV27 and TRBJ2-7, with TRBD2 matching over 7 bases. This CDR3 contains 16 residues. CDR1 and CDR2 (germline): MNHEY, SMNVEV (reference sequence). V shed 4 bases and J 2 bases; nucleotides not matched to a gene: 11.

This clone was detected a few times. The V call is TRBV25-1, the J call TRBJ2-5; D gene uncertain. The V end lost 6 bases, the J end lost 5 bases, and 10 bases lay between the germline ends. This CDR3 comprises 12 residues. Germline assignment: CDR1 MGHDK and CDR2 SYGVNS. This CDR3 reads CASSDPGETQYF. The CDR3 DNA is TGTGCCAGCAGCGATCCCGGGGAGACCCAGTACTTC.

The chain employs TRBV14 and TRBJ2-1, with TRBD2 matching over 10 bases. The CDR3 is made up of 15 amino acids. CDR1 SGHDN and CDR2 FVKESK come from the germline V gene. With V trimmed by 0 bases and J by 15 bases, 11 bases remained unmatched. The CDR3 DNA sequence: TGTGCCAGCAGCCAAGATGGGGGAACTAGCGGGACGGCGTTCTTC. Translated, it gives CASSQDGGTSGTAFF.

The chain employs TRBV9 and TRBJ2-5; possibly TRBD2 for D (5 bases). CDR3 size: 12 residues. The V gene lost 2 bases and the J gene lost 5 bases, with 7 bases spanning the gap. CDR1 is SGDLS, CDR2 YYNGEE, per germline. The CDR3 reads CASSVSGETQYF. The CDR3 nucleotides read TGTGCCAGCAGCGTTTCGGGGGAGACCCAGTACTTC.

The CDR3 coding sequence is TGTGCCAGCAGTCTCTACCTCCAAGAGACCCAGTACTTC. This gives the protein CASSLYLQETQYF. The rearrangement joins TRBV27 to TRBJ2-5; D is unclear. Germline V gene lookup returns CDR1 MNHEY and CDR2 SMNVEV (reference sequence). Trimming pared 5 bases from V and 1 base from J, leaving 8 bases between. The CDR3 has 13 residues.

This clone was picked up one time. CDR3: CAIGKGREDTEQYF. CDR3 nucleotide sequence: TGTGCCATCGGCAAGGGCCGGGAGGATACCGAGCAGTACTTC. The genes are TRBV10-3 and TRBJ2-7; TRBD2 matches 7 bases. Germline-derived CDR1 and CDR2 are ENHRY and SYGVKD. The CDR3 is made up of 14 amino acids. V lost 8 bases and J lost 6; bases outside the gene matches: 13.

V is TRBV5-1 and J is TRBJ2-7; possible D gene TRBD1, 6 bases. Germline CDR1 reads SGHRS; CDR2 reads YFSETQ. V was clipped by 4 bases and J by 4 bases, with 18 bases between them. The CDR3 totals 15 residues. The CDR3 sequence is CASSGGVGTQYEQYF. CDR3 coding DNA: TGCGCCAGCAGCGGGGGCGTGGGGACCCAATACGAGCAGTACTTC.

The genes are TRBV4-1 and TRBJ2-3; D is unclear. This CDR3 spans 13 amino acids. Trimming pared 1 base from V and 6 bases from J, leaving 8 bases between. Germline loops: CDR1 MGHRA, CDR2 YSYEKL. The CDR3 nucleotides read TGCGCCAGCAGCCAAGCACCTACGGATACGCAGTATTTT. It translates to CASSQAPTDTQYF.

The chain uses TRBV14 and TRBJ2-7, with TRBD1 identical over 8 bases. The CDR3 has 13 residues. Germline CDR1 is SGHDN and CDR2 is FVKESK. The V gene end was trimmed by 4 bases and the J gene end by 6 bases; junction bases not matched to a gene: 5. The CDR3 is CASSRDRYGEQYF. Written as DNA, the CDR3 is TGTGCCAGCAGCCGGGACAGGTACGGCGAGCAGTACTTC.

The chain carries TRBV10-3 and TRBJ1-2; TRBD1 agrees at 8 bases. V shed 8 bases and J 0 bases; nucleotides not matched to a gene: 2. The CDR3 has 13 amino acids. Looked up from germline, CDR1 is ENHRY and CDR2 is SYGVKD. CDR3: CAISDRANYGYTF. The CDR3 nucleotides are TGTGCCATCTCGGACAGGGCTAACTATGGCTACACCTTC.

CDR3 residues: CASSPDRTANYGYTF. The CDR3 nucleotides read TGTGCCAGCTCACCGGATAGGACAGCGAACTATGGCTACACCTTC. The chain combines TRBV18 with TRBJ1-2, with D tentatively TRBD1 (6 bases). Germline V CDR1 and CDR2: KGHSH, LQKENI. The V and J ends lost 3 bases and 2 bases respectively, with 13 bases between them. CDR3 length: 15 residues.

This chain uses TRBV6-6 with TRBJ2-1; 7 bases are shared with TRBD2. This CDR3 contains 11 residues. With 11 bases clipped from V and 6 bases from J, the junction kept 4 bases outside the gene matches. Per the germline V gene, CDR1 is MNHNY and CDR2 is SVGAGI (reference sequence). The DNA for the CDR3 is TGTGCCTGGGGGAGGGGCAATGAGCAGTTCTTC. Amino acids: CAWGRGNEQFF.

The rearrangement uses TRBV5-1 and TRBJ1-1; D is uncertain. The CDR3 has 13 amino acids. CDR1 SGHRS and CDR2 YFSETQ come from the germline V gene. Trimming shortened V by 1 base and J by 7 bases, and 11 bases separated the two germline ends. The CDR3 DNA is TGCGCCAGCAGCTTGACAGAGCGGGATGAAGCTTTCTTT. This codes for CASSLTERDEAFF.